This TCR beta chain was obtained from a study of T cell changes during pregnancy in multiple sclerosis. The V gene lost 3 bases and the J gene lost 5 bases, with 6 bases spanning the gap. CDR1 DFQATT and CDR2 SNEGSKA come from the germline V gene (reference sequence). CDR3 size: 11 residues. Repertoires were generated with immunoSEQ multiplex PCR, while TCRdb's copy carries only in-frame clones and drops some. The table lists tens of thousands of clones, approximately 90% of them singletons, with 1.2% in the top ten. This TCR was recovered from a female donor with multiple sclerosis, enrolled in a pregnancy study. Sequencing was performed on CD4+ T cells from peripheral blood mononuclear cells, taken in the second trimester of pregnancy. The chain has TRBV20-1 and TRBJ2-3; D remains unclear. As DNA, the CDR3 is TGCAGTGCTAGTAATATAGATACGCAGTATTTT. Translation gives CSASNIDTQYF.